Below, 25 T cell receptor beta chains from the same sample are listed, as sequenced in a study of shared clonotypes between healthy human individuals. The protocol was immunoSEQ multiplex PCR, while the TCRdb copy is restricted to in-frame clones and leaves out a portion. This repertoire shows a few hundred thousand clones, less than 98% found once; its top ten account for roughly 0.05%. The sequenced sample consisted of naive CD4+ T cells sorted from blood. Subset here: CD45RA+ positively selected. The receptor source for this set is a woman aged 25 to 45 in good health.

The chain couples TRBV10-3 to TRBJ2-7; TRBD1 agrees at 9 bases. The CDR3 has 15 residues. The junction had 6 bases not matched to a gene; V was cut back by 4 bases and J by 2 bases. Germline values: CDR1 ENHRY, CDR2 SYGVKD. The CDR3 DNA reads as TGTGCCATCAGTGCTGGACAGGGGACAACCTACGAGCAGTACTTC. As protein: CAISAGQGTTYEQYF.

In this sample, this clone turned up once. CDR3 nucleotide sequence: TGTGCCAGCGGAACTAGCGGGAGGGCAGATACGCAGTATTTT. It specifies CASGTSGRADTQYF. This chain links TRBV28 with TRBJ2-3, with 13 bases matching TRBD2. This CDR3 has 14 amino acids. CDR1 MDHEN and CDR2 SYDVKM come from the germline V gene. After removal of 8 bases from V and 4 bases from J, the junction contained 3 bases not matched to a gene.

The gene calls are TRBV25-1 and TRBJ2-1, with TRBD1 identical over 7 bases. This CDR3 is 14 amino acids long. V dropped 3 bases and J dropped 12; count of bases not matched to a gene: 11. Germline values: CDR1 MGHDK, CDR2 SYGVNS. DNA of the CDR3: TGTGCCAGCAGTGACTCCCGGACAGGTAAAGGGCAGTTCTTC. Translated, it gives CASSDSRTGKGQFF.

Comment on this clone: Other nucleotide sequences from this sample produce the same CDR3. The chain combines TRBV28 with TRBJ2-7, with 8 bases aligning to TRBD1. CDR1 is MDHEN and CDR2 is SYDVKM in the germline V gene. This CDR3 has 13 amino acids. Trimming removed 6 bases from V and 3 bases from J; junction bases left unmatched: 4. CDR3 DNA: TGTGCCAGCAGGCGTACAGGGGGCTACGAGCAGTACTTC. Translation gives CASRRTGGYEQYF.

The chain uses TRBV28 and TRBJ1-6; TRBD1 matches at 7 bases. The germline V gene encodes CDR1 MDHEN and CDR2 SYDVKM. The junction had 7 bases not matched to a gene; V was cut back by 7 bases and J by 10 bases. The CDR3 is 13 residues long. Written as DNA, the CDR3 is TGTGCCAGCAACCGACAGGGTAGCTCACCCCTCCACTTT. This gives the protein CASNRQGSSPLHF.

The rearrangement joins TRBV6-5 to TRBJ2-7; maybe TRBD2 (6 bases). Trimming removed 5 bases from V and 0 bases from J, with 14 bases in between. CDR1 and CDR2 from the germline V gene are MNHEY and SVGAGI. The CDR3 extends over 15 amino acids. The CDR3: CASSRGTESSYEQYF. The CDR3 DNA follows: TGTGCCAGCAGTCGGGGGACTGAGAGCTCCTACGAGCAGTACTTC.

The chain combines TRBV7-9 with TRBJ2-1; D gene uncertain. V was trimmed by 0 bases and J by 5 bases, leaving 5 bases between them. Germline CDR1 SEHNR, CDR2 FQNEAQ (reference sequence). This CDR3 contains 13 residues. CDR3 in amino acids: CASSLAVHNEQFF. CDR3 bases: TGTGCCAGCAGCTTAGCCGTCCACAATGAGCAGTTCTTC.

A single count supports this clone. The chain recombines TRBV27 with TRBJ1-3, with D unresolved. The CDR3 has 15 amino acids. Germline V gives CDR1 MNHEY, CDR2 SMNVEV (reference sequence). V shed 2 bases and J shed 3 bases, with 11 bases lying between them. CDR3 nucleotide sequence: TGTGCCAGCAGTTTACAAGGCCACGTTGGAAACACCATATATTTT. Translation gives CASSLQGHVGNTIYF.

The chain uses TRBV20-1 and TRBJ2-5; D gene uncertain. The CDR3 has 11 residues. V was clipped by 4 bases and J by 5 bases, with 8 bases between them. Germline V lookup: CDR1 DFQATT, CDR2 SNEGSKA (reference sequence). CDR3 nucleotides: TGCAGTGCTACCCATAGGGAGACCCAGTACTTC. The encoded protein is CSATHRETQYF.

This chain joins TRBV6-6 and TRBJ2-7, with TRBD2 identical over 9 bases. The J segment lost 5 bases and the V segment lost 0 bases, leaving 5 bases of the junction unmatched. The CDR3 extends over 15 amino acids. CDR1 is MNHNY, CDR2 SVGAGI, per germline (reference sequence). The CDR3 spells CASSYSGGLANEQYF. CDR3 in DNA: TGTGCCAGCAGTTACTCGGGGGGACTAGCTAACGAGCAGTACTTC.

The J gene is TRBJ2-7, the V gene TRBV5-1, with D possibly TRBD2 on 6 matching bases. The CDR3 extends over 15 amino acids. Per germline, CDR1 SGHRS and CDR2 YFSETQ. Trimming took 0 bases from V and 3 from J, leaving 13 bases between them. The CDR3: CASSLGTVGGYEQYF. The CDR3 coding sequence is TGCGCCAGCAGCTTGGGAACGGTCGGGGGCTACGAGCAGTACTTC.

The chain uses TRBV28 and TRBJ2-5; D may be TRBD1 (6 bases). Trimming pared 5 bases from V and 2 bases from J, leaving 18 bases between. Per the germline V gene, CDR1 is MDHEN and CDR2 is SYDVKM. This CDR3 has 16 residues. The CDR3 is CASSLSTGLGQETQYF. CDR3 coding DNA: TGTGCCAGCAGTCTAAGCACAGGGCTGGGGCAAGAGACCCAGTACTTC.

The chain carries TRBV5-1 and TRBJ1-1; D not certain. This CDR3 contains 13 residues. The germline gives CDR1 SGHRS, CDR2 YFSETQ. The ends were cut back, 5 bases at V and 1 base at J, with 9 bases in the middle. The CDR3 DNA reads TGCGCCAGCAGTGCGGCGGGGAACACTGAAGCTTTCTTT. This sequence encodes CASSAAGNTEAFF.

The gene calls are TRBV5-1 and TRBJ1-4; tentatively, D is TRBD1 (6 bases). The germline V gene has CDR1 SGHRS and CDR2 YFSETQ. Trimming shortened V by 2 bases and J by 7 bases, and 21 bases separated the two germline ends. The CDR3 is made up of 17 amino acids. The CDR3 protein is CASSFTGTPDLGEKLFF. The CDR3 DNA reads TGCGCCAGCAGCTTCACCGGGACACCCGATCTGGGTGAAAAACTGTTTTTT.

The chain recombines TRBV28 with TRBJ1-2, with D possibly being TRBD1 (5 bases). V was clipped by 10 bases and J by 4 bases, with 19 bases between them. Per the germline V gene, CDR1 is MDHEN and CDR2 is SYDVKM. The CDR3 spans 14 residues. Here the CDR3 DNA reads TGTGCCACCCGGGTAGGGTTGGACACCTATGGCTACACCTTC. Translation: CATRVGLDTYGYTF.

The rearrangement uses TRBV15 and TRBJ2-5, with no clear D. Germline V gene lookup returns CDR1 LNHNV and CDR2 YYDKDF (reference sequence). V lost 5 bases, J lost 5 bases, and 12 bases lay in between. The CDR3 sequence is 13 residues long. The DNA for the CDR3 is TGTGCCACCAGCCTAAACGTAGGGGAGACCCAGTACTTC. It codes for CATSLNVGETQYF.

This chain uses TRBV7-2 with TRBJ1-2; unclear D gene. Looked up from germline, CDR1 is SGHTA and CDR2 is FQGNSA. The V gene lost 3 bases and the J gene lost 3 bases, with 11 bases spanning the gap. This CDR3 has 14 amino acids. CDR3 nucleotide sequence: TGTGCCAGCAGCTTGGACGGGAGGGACTATGGCTACACCTTC. This gives the protein CASSLDGRDYGYTF.

The chain has TRBV18 and TRBJ1-4, with D tentatively TRBD1 (5 bases). The CDR3 runs 15 residues. V dropped 8 bases and J dropped 8 bases, with 21 bases sitting between them. In germline, CDR1 is KGHSH, CDR2 LQKENI. This CDR3 reads CASHNPRDGAEKLFF. The CDR3 DNA is TGTGCCAGCCATAACCCAAGGGACGGAGCGGAAAAACTGTTTTTT. Together with reference TRBV18 and TRBJ1-4, the CDR3 gives the full variable domain: NAGVMQNPRHLVRRRGQEARLRCSPMKGHSHVYWYRQLPEEGLKFMVYLQKENIIDESGMPKERFSAEFPKEGPSILRIQQVVRGDSAAYFCASHNPRDGAEKLFFGSGTQLSVL.

The chain is built from TRBV11-2 and TRBJ2-3; 14 nucleotides agree with TRBD2. Germline CDR1 is SGHAT and CDR2 is FQNNGV. Trimming took 6 bases from V and 2 from J; bases not matched to a gene: 13. The CDR3 contains 19 residues. CDR3 bases: TGTGCCAGCAGTTCCCGACTAGCGGGAGGGCCAAGCAACACAGATACGCAGTATTTT. This codes for CASSSRLAGGPSNTDTQYF.

This chain uses TRBV6-6 with TRBJ2-5; 7 nucleotides line up with TRBD2. Per germline, CDR1 MNHNY and CDR2 SVGAGI (reference sequence). This CDR3 is built from 16 residues. The V gene end was trimmed by 6 bases and the J gene end by 4 bases; junction bases not matched to a gene: 14. CDR3: CASSAYRGSSGETQYF. The CDR3, as DNA: TGTGCCAGCAGCGCATACCGCGGGAGCTCTGGAGAGACCCAGTACTTC.

In its sample, this clone was seen once. This chain connects TRBV11-1 to TRBJ1-5; D gene unclear. CDR3 length: 13 amino acids. V lost 1 base and J lost 5, with 6 bases in between. CDR1 and CDR2 from the germline V gene are SGHAT and FQDESV (reference sequence). The CDR3: CASSLDGDQPQHF. The DNA for the CDR3 is TGTGCCAGCAGCTTAGACGGTGATCAGCCCCAGCATTTT.

V usage is TRBV29-1 and J usage is TRBJ2-1, with 7 bases lining up with TRBD1. The V gene's germline CDR1 is SQVTM and CDR2 ANQGSEA. This CDR3 has 14 residues. Trimming cost V 5 bases and J 9 bases; bases outside gene matches: 13. Here the CDR3 DNA reads TGCAGCGTTCCTCGGGACAGTTGGTCCGCTGAGCAGTTCTTC. Protein sequence: CSVPRDSWSAEQFF.

The gene calls are TRBV9 and TRBJ2-1; D is possibly TRBD1 (6 bases). The V end lost 3 bases, the J end lost 0 bases, and 10 bases lay between the germline ends. Germline V CDR1 and CDR2: SGDLS, YYNGEE. The length of the CDR3 is 15 residues. Here the CDR3 DNA reads TGTGCCAGCAGCGGGATGGGGGCCTCCTACAATGAGCAGTTCTTC. Translating gives CASSGMGASYNEQFF.

The chain uses TRBV7-8 and TRBJ2-5; D not resolved. Germline V gene data show CDR1 as SGHVS and CDR2 as FQNEAQ. Trimming stripped 3 bases from V and 0 bases from J, with 5 bases between. This CDR3 region has 13 residues. The CDR3 region has the DNA TGTGCCAGCAGCTTCGGTAACCAAGAGACCCAGTACTTC. The encoded protein is CASSFGNQETQYF.

The chain is built from TRBV5-1 and TRBJ2-5; TRBD1 agrees at 7 bases. Germline V gene data show CDR1 as SGHRS and CDR2 as YFSETQ. The junction had 4 bases not matched to a gene; V was cut back by 4 bases and J by 4 bases. CDR3 length equals 13 residues. CDR3 in amino acids: CASSRQGVETQYF. The DNA of the CDR3 is TGCGCCAGCAGCCGTCAGGGGGTAGAGACCCAGTACTTC.